Listed below are T cell receptor beta chains from one sample, sequenced in a study of regulatory T cells in long-lasting Graves disease. TCRdb reanalysed the multiplex PCR reads using MiXCR and keeps one entry per CDR3 protein. This sample has a few hundred thousand distinct CDR3 sequences; roughly a quarter occur once, and the top ten carry over 25%. Source: peripheral blood mononuclear cells (PBMCs), taken when the disease was refractory, from a patient treated with antithyroid drugs. These receptor sequences come from a female donor with Graves disease. The CDR3 runs from the conserved cysteine through the conserved F or W. Fields, in order: J gene, clone size, V gene, D gene, CDR3 protein, CDR3 DNA. A D gene is named only where the DNA matches it firmly. Size is omitted from some rows. Given values are once, few, many or a class for expanded clones.

J: TRBJ2-3
size: few
V: TRBV27
D: NA
CDR3: CASSELGILTDTQYF
DNA: TGTGCCAGCAGTGAACTGGGTATACTCACAGATACGCAGTATTTT

J: TRBJ1-3
size: NA
V: TRBV29-1
D: NA
CDR3: CSVEHPGLSGGNTIYF
DNA: TGCAGCGTTGAACACCCCGGACTTTCTGGAGGAAACACCATATATTTT

J: TRBJ2-7
size: many
V: TRBV20-1
D: NA
CDR3: CSARDSGPSYEQYF
DNA: TGCAGTGCTAGAGACAGCGGACCTTCCTACGAGCAGTACTTC

J: TRBJ2-5
size: many
V: TRBV13
D: NA
CDR3: CASSFGGPQETQYF
DNA: TGTGCCAGCAGCTTTGGGGGACCTCAAGAGACCCAGTACTTC

J: TRBJ2-7
size: NA
V: TRBV14
D: NA
CDR3: CASSQTGSGSYEQYF
DNA: TGTGCCAGCAGCCAAACAGGGAGTGGGAGCTACGAGCAGTACTTC

J: TRBJ2-4
size: NA
V: TRBV12-3/TRBV12-4
D: NA
CDR3: CASSLPKNIQYF
DNA: TGTGCCAGCAGTTTACCCAAAAACATTCAGTACTTC

J: TRBJ2-4
size: NA
V: TRBV7-9
D: NA
CDR3: CASSLALGIQYF
DNA: TGTGCCAGCAGCTTAGCTCTGGGCATTCAGTACTTC

J: TRBJ1-5
size: NA
V: TRBV12-3/TRBV12-4
D: NA
CDR3: CASSQVSNQPRHF
DNA: TGTGCCAGCAGTCAGGTTAGCAATCAGCCCCGGCATTTT

J: TRBJ2-5
size: many
V: TRBV29-1
D: NA
CDR3: CSVHGQATSQETQYF
DNA: TGCAGCGTTCACGGGCAAGCGACTTCTCAAGAGACCCAGTACTTC

J: TRBJ2-6
size: NA
V: TRBV20-1
D: TRBD1
CDR3: CSAKGGIPSGANVLTF
DNA: TGCAGTGCCAAAGGGGGCATCCCCTCTGGGGCCAACGTCCTGACTTTC

J: TRBJ2-5
size: few
V: TRBV19
D: TRBD2
CDR3: CASSRLAGGSETQYF
DNA: TGTGCCAGTAGTAGATTAGCGGGAGGTTCAGAGACCCAGTACTTC

J: TRBJ1-2
size: NA
V: TRBV6-1
D: TRBD1
CDR3: CANSRTGGYGYTF
DNA: TGTGCCAACAGCCGGACAGGGGGCTATGGCTACACCTTC

J: TRBJ1-2
size: few
V: TRBV3-1
D: TRBD1
CDR3: CASSQEGTGGYTF
DNA: TGTGCCAGCAGCCAAGAAGGGACAGGTGGCTACACCTTC

J: TRBJ2-7
size: few
V: TRBV27
D: NA
CDR3: CASSPLGTEQYF
DNA: TGTGCCAGCAGCCCGCTAGGAACTGAGCAGTACTTC

J: TRBJ1-6
size: few
V: TRBV5-6
D: NA
CDR3: CASRNSSYNSPLHF
DNA: TGTGCCAGCAGGAATAGCTCCTATAATTCACCCCTCCACTTT

J: TRBJ1-2
size: NA
V: TRBV4-1
D: TRBD1
CDR3: CASSQTGTAGTGYGYTF
DNA: TGTGCCAGCAGCCAAACCGGGACAGCGGGAACGGGATATGGCTACACCTTC

J: TRBJ1-2
size: many
V: TRBV24-1
D: NA
CDR3: CATSDSQLLFKEDGYTF
DNA: TGTGCCACCAGTGATTCCCAATTATTATTCAAAGAGGATGGCTACACCTTC

J: TRBJ2-4
size: many
V: TRBV28
D: NA
CDR3: CASSLSGRKGIQYF
DNA: TGTGCCAGCAGTTTAAGCGGGCGGAAAGGGATTCAGTACTTC